This T cell receptor beta chain was recovered during a study of tumor-infiltrating lymphocytes in primary liver carcinoma. This clonotype was recorded at least ten times. Unsorted bulk tissue (roughly 17-34 mg) underwent RNA and DNA co-extraction. Germline V gene data show CDR1 as SQVTM and CDR2 as ANQGSEA. Germline trimming cut 5 bases from V and 8 bases from J; bases unmatched to any gene: 10. The CDR3 totals 14 residues. With a constant-region primer, TCR beta cDNA was made from around 520 ng of total RNA. Libraries for TCR beta were built through three nested multiplex PCR rounds, which together made up a slightly modified ARM-PCR procedure. The two initial PCR rounds, around 10 cycles each, used TRBV1-TRBV30 forward and C-beta reverse primers. TCRdb re-derived calls from the multiplex PCR reads in MiXCR, one entry per CDR3 protein. The sample gives about 92,000 distinct CDR3 sequences, just over 65% of which show up once; around 26% is in the top ten.

The sample consisted of tumor-adjacent normal liver tissue. The rearrangement uses TRBV29-1 and TRBJ1-4; 8 bases map to TRBD1. The sequence came from a man aged 40-49 years with primary liver carcinoma and hepatitis B virus infection. This chain's CDR3 is CSVTQGVYGEKLFF. In DNA form, the CDR3 reads TGCAGCGTTACACAGGGGGTATATGGAGAAAAACTGTTTTTT.